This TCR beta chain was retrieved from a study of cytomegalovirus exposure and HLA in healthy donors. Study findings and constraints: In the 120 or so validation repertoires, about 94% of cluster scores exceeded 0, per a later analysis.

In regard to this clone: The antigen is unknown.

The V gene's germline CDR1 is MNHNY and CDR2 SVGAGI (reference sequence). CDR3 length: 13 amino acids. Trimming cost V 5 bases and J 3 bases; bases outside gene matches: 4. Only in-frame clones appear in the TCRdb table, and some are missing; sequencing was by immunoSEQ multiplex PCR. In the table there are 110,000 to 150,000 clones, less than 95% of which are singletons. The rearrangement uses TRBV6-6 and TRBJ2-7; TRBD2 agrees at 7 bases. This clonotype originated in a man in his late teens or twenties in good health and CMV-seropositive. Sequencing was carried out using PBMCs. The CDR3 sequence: CASSLPSGYEQYF. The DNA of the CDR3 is TGTGCCAGCAGTCTTCCTAGCGGCTACGAGCAGTACTTC.